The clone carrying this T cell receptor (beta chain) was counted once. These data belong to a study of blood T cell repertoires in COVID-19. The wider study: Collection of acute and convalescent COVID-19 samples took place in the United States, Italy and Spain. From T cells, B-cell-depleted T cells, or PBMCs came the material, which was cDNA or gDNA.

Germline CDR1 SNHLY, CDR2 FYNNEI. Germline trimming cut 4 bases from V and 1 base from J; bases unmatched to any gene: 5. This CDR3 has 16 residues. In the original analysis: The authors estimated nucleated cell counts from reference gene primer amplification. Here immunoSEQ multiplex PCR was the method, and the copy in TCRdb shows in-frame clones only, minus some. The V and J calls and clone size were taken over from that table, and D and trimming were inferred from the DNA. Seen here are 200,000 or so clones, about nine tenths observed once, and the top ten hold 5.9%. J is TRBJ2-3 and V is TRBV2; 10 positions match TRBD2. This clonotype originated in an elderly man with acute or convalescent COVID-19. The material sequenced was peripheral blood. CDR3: CASSGASGRGTDTQYF. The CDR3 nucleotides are TGTGCCAGCAGTGGAGCTAGCGGGAGAGGCACAGATACGCAGTATTTT.